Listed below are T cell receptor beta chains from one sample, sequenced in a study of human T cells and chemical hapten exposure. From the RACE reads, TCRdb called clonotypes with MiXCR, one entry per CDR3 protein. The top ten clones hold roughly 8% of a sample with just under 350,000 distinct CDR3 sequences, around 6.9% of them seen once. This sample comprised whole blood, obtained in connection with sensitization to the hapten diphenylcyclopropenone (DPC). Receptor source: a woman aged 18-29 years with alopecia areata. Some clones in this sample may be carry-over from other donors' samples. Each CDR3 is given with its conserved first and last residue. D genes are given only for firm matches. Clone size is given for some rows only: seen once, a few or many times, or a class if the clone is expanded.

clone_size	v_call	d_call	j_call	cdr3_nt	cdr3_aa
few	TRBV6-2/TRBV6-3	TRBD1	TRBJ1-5	TGTGCCAGCAGTTACGGGGACAGGGTCAATCAGCCCCAGCATTTT	CASSYGDRVNQPQHF
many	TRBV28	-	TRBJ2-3	TGTGCCAGCAGCCCCGGGACCACTCTCTCCACAGATACGCAGTATTTT	CASSPGTTLSTDTQYF
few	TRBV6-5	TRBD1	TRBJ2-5	TGTGCCAGCAGTTACGAGGGGGCCGGGCAGACCCAGTACTTC	CASSYEGAGQTQYF
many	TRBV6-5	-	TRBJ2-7	TGTGCCAGCAGTTACTCGCCGGGCCTAACCTACGAGCAGTACTTC	CASSYSPGLTYEQYF
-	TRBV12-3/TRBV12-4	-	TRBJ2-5	TGTGCCAGCAGTGGGCCCCCCGTGGTGGAGACCCAGTACTTC	CASSGPPVVETQYF
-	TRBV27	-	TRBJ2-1	TGTGCCAGCAGTTTAGGGACGTTTTACAATGAGCAGTTCTTC	CASSLGTFYNEQFF
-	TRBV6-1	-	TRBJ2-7	TGTGCCAGCAGTCCCGCTGGACACGGATCCTACGAGCAGTACTTC	CASSPAGHGSYEQYF
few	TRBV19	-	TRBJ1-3	TGTGCCAGTAGTCCACCCGAGACCTCTGGAAACACCATATATTTT	CASSPPETSGNTIYF
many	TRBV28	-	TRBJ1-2	TGTGCCAGCAGTTTAAGGAACAGCGCGATCTATGGCTACACCTTC	CASSLRNSAIYGYTF
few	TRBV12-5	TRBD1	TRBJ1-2	TGTGCTAGTGACCTATCCATCGGACAGGCTCGGTATGGCTACACCTTC	CASDLSIGQARYGYTF
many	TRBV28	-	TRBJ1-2	TGTGCCAGCAGCCCAGGTAGAGGCTACTATGGCTACACCTTC	CASSPGRGYYGYTF
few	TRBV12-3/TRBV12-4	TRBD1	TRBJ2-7	TGTGCCAGCAGTTCGGGACAGGTCACCGCGCAGGGGACCTACGAGCAGTACTTC	CASSSGQVTAQGTYEQYF
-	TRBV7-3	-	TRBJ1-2	TGTGCCAGTGGGGGAGAAAGAGGCGGCTACACCTTC	CASGGERGGYTF
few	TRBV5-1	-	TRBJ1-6	TGCGCCAGCAGCTTGGCAGGGGTGCCCTCACCCCTCCACTTT	CASSLAGVPSPLHF
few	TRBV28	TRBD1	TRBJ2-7	TGTGCCAGCAGGCCCGGCCCCGGGACAGGGGGCATGTACGAGCAGTACTTC	CASRPGPGTGGMYEQYF
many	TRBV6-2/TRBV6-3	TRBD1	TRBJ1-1	TGTGCCAGCATCGTGGCAGGGGGTCTTTGGACTGAAGCTTTCTTT	CASIVAGGLWTEAFF
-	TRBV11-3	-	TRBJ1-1	TGTGCCAGCAGCTCCTACCAGGGTGCTGAAGCTTTCTTT	CASSSYQGAEAFF
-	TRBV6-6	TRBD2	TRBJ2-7	TGTGCCAGCAGCCCCCCCGGAACTAGCGGGACAGCCTACGAGCAGTACTTC	CASSPPGTSGTAYEQYF
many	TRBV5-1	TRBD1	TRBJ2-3	TGCGCCAGCAGAAATACAGGGGGCACAGATACGCAGTATTTT	CASRNTGGTDTQYF
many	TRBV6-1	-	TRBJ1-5	TGTGCCAGCAGTGAAGAAGTGGATCAGCCCCAGCATTTT	CASSEEVDQPQHF
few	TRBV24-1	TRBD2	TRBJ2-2	TGTGCCACCACTCTCTCGCCGGGAGTAGCGGGGAGGACCGGGGAGCTGTTTTTT	CATTLSPGVAGRTGELFF
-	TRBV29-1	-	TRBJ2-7	TGCAGCGTTGGTAAGGGGACGCCCTACGAGCAGTACTTC	CSVGKGTPYEQYF
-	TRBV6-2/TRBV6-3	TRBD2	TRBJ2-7	TGTGCCAGCAGCTCTGCGGGGGGTCGCTCCTACGAGCAGTACTTC	CASSSAGGRSYEQYF
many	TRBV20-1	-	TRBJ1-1	TGCAGTGCTAGAGAAGGGGATGGGAACACTGAAGCTTTCTTT	CSAREGDGNTEAFF
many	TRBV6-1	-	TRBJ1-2	TGTGCCAGCACAAGGTCGGAGACGCTGTATGGCTACACCTTC	CASTRSETLYGYTF
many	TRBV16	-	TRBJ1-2	TGTGCCAGCAGCCAATCTATGGGCCTTTATGGCTACACCTTC	CASSQSMGLYGYTF
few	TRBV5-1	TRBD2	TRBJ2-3	TGCGCCAGCAGCTCGGGACTAGCCTTTATAGATACGCAGTATTTT	CASSSGLAFIDTQYF
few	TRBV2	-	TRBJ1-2	TGTGCCAGTAAGAAAAGACAGAAGATCTATGGCTACACCTTC	CASKKRQKIYGYTF
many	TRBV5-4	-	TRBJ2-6	TGTGCCAGCCAGCGGAACTCTGGGGCCAACGTCCTGACTTTC	CASQRNSGANVLTF
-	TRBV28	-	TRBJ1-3	TGTGCCAGCAGTCCCGGGTTTGCCTCTGGAAACACCATATATTTT	CASSPGFASGNTIYF
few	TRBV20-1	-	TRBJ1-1	TGCAGGGCTAGTTGGGGCATGAACACTGAAGCTTTCTTT	CRASWGMNTEAFF
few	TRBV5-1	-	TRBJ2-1	TGCGCCAGCAGCTTGTGGGTGGGTCAAGACAGACCACTAACAACGTCAGACAATGAGCAGTTCTTC	CASSLWVGQDRPLTTSDNEQFF
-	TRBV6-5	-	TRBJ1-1	TGTGCCAGCAGTAACAGGGTTCTGGCTGAAGCTTTCTTT	CASSNRVLAEAFF
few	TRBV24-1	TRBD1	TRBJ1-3	TGTGCCACCACGAGACAGGGTGGCTCTGGAAACACCATATATTTT	CATTRQGGSGNTIYF
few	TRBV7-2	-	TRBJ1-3	TGTGCCAGCAGCTTACCGGGGGGGCCTGGAAACACCATATATTTT	CASSLPGGPGNTIYF
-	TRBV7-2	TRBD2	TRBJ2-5	TGTGCCAGCAGCTTAAGAGCGGGGGGGCTCCAGGAGACCCAGTACTTC	CASSLRAGGLQETQYF
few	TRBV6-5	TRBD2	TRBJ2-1	TGTGCCAGCAGCCCTCCGACTAGCGGGGCCCTCAATGAGCAGTTCTTC	CASSPPTSGALNEQFF
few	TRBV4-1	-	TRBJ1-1	TGCGCCAGCAGCCAAGACGCAGCCTTAAACACTGAAGCTTTCTTT	CASSQDAALNTEAFF
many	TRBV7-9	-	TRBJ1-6	TGTGCCAGCAGCCCCGACTTAGGGACTAATTCACCCCTCCACTTT	CASSPDLGTNSPLHF
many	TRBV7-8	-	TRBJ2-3	TGTGCCAGCACCCCAGGGGGGATCGGTCAGGGTCGAGATACGCAGTATTTT	CASTPGGIGQGRDTQYF
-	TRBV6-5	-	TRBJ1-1	TGTGCCAGCAGTTACAAGGTTACTTGGGGAAACACTGAAGCTTTCTTT	CASSYKVTWGNTEAFF
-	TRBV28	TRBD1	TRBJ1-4	TGTGCCAGCAGTTTAGTAGGGGGCAGAGATGAAAAACTGTTTTTT	CASSLVGGRDEKLFF
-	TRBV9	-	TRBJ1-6	TGTGCCAGCAGCGATCGACAAGGCCTCTATAATTCACCCCTCCACTTT	CASSDRQGLYNSPLHF
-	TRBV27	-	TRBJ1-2	TGTGCCAGCAGTCGGGATGCGGGGTACGGCTACACCTTC	CASSRDAGYGYTF
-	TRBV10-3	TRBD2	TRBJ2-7	TGTGCCATCAGAGGTAGCGGGGTTCTCTCCTACGAGCAGTACTTC	CAIRGSGVLSYEQYF
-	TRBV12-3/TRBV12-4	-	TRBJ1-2	TGTGCCAGCAGTAAATCACAGTTAAACTATGGCTACACCTTC	CASSKSQLNYGYTF
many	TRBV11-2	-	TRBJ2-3	TGTGCCAGTACACCCAGGGGAGATGGCACAGATACGCAGTATTTT	CASTPRGDGTDTQYF
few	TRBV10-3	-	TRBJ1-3	TGTGCCATCAGTGAGAGTGGAGGAAACACCATATATTTT	CAISESGGNTIYF
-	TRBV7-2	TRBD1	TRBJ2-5	TGTGCCAGCAGCCTGGATGGGATGGGACAGGAGACCCAGTACTTC	CASSLDGMGQETQYF
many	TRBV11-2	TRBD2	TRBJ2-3	TGTGCCAGCAGCTTCAGCGGGGGGATAGATACGCAGTATTTT	CASSFSGGIDTQYF
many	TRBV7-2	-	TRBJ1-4	TGTGCCAGCAGCTTACTGGAGACGGCGAGTAATGAAAAACTGTTTTTT	CASSLLETASNEKLFF
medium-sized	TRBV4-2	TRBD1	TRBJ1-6	TGTGCCAGCAGCTACCCTGGACAGGCCAATTCACCCCTCCACTTT	CASSYPGQANSPLHF
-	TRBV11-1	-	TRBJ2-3	TGTGCCAGCAGCGGTTGGCCCCCCAACCCCACAGATACGCAGTATTTT	CASSGWPPNPTDTQYF
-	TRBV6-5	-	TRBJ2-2	TGTGCCAGCAGTTACCAGGGACCGGTGGGGACCGGGGAGCTGTTTTTT	CASSYQGPVGTGELFF
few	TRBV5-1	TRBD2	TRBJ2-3	TGCGCCAGCAGCTTGCCTAGCGGGGTGGCAGATACGCAGTATTTT	CASSLPSGVADTQYF
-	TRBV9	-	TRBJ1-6	TGTGCCAGCAGCGTGGGGGGCCCCAAGTCGGATTCACCCCTCCACTTT	CASSVGGPKSDSPLHF
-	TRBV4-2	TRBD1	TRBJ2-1	TGTGCCAGCAGCCAAGTAAGGACAGGAGACAATGAGCAGTTCTTC	CASSQVRTGDNEQFF
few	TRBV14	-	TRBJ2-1	-	CASSQDLQRGQFF
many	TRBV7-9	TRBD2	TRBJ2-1	TGTGCCAGCAGCTTAGGCTCGCTAGCGGGGGGCCTGGGTGAGCAGTTCTTC	CASSLGSLAGGLGEQFF
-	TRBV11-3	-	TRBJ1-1	TGTGCCAGCAGCTTAGTGGCCGAAGCTGAAGCTTTCTTT	CASSLVAEAEAFF